This T cell receptor (beta chain) emerged from a study of monozygotic twins with cystic fibrosis. Clones were read by immunoSEQ multiplex PCR, and TCRdb kept only the in-frame ones, dropping some. The data hold under 30,000 clones, with about nine tenths observed a single time. CDR3 length: 13 residues. Germline CDR1 LNHDA, CDR2 SQIVND (reference sequence). Trimming removed 6 bases at V and 4 bases at J, with 13 bases between. Study observations and caveats: Monozygotic CF twin pairs shared significantly more nucleotide-identical clonotypes than unrelated CF individuals did.

As regards this clone: Its specificity is unknown.

This rearrangement joins TRBV19 to TRBJ2-7; D is possibly TRBD2 (5 bases). Material: blood. The source is a girl aged 2 to 10 with cystic fibrosis. The CDR3 DNA is TGTGCCAGTAGCGGGGAGCTACCTTACGAGCAGTACTTC. Its protein is CASSGELPYEQYF.